The sequence of this TCR beta chain was determined in a study of shared clonotypes between healthy human individuals. General study points: At large depth, rarefaction still showed sorted-subset sequencing to be incomplete.

The donor cohort consisted entirely of Caucasian adults residing in Nashville, Tennessee. Germline V gene data show CDR1 as SEHNR and CDR2 as FQNEAQ (reference sequence). The CDR3 has 14 residues. V was shortened by 0 bases and J by 3 bases, with 9 bases between the two germline ends. Comments on this clone: Its antigen is still unknown.

Sequencing was performed with immunoSEQ multiplex PCR; in TCRdb, only in-frame clones are kept and a portion is missing. The sample lists some 1.1 million clones, about 80% seen once, with 0.7% to 0.95% in the top ten. V usage is TRBV7-9 and J usage is TRBJ2-7, with D perhaps matching TRBD2 (5 bases). The receptor was isolated from a man younger than 35 in good health. Some clones in this sample may be carry-over from other donors' samples. Sequenced sample: memory CD4+ T cells from PBMCs. Subset here: CD45RA-negative fraction. CDR3 sequence (DNA): TGTGCCAGCAGCTTAGCCCGGAGGAGCTACGAGCAGTACTTC. Its translation: CASSLARRSYEQYF.